These 32 T cell receptor beta chains share one sample of origin, sequenced in a study of siplizumab effects on memory and regulatory T cells. Sequencing was performed with immunoSEQ multiplex PCR; in TCRdb, only in-frame clones are kept and a portion is missing. The data contain about 110,000 clones, about 92% of them singletons. Sequenced input: Tregs sorted from blood. These TCRs come from a human donor in good health.

The V and J genes are TRBV19 and TRBJ2-5; 8 positions agree with TRBD2. The CDR3 loop spans 13 amino acids. Germline loops: CDR1 LNHDA, CDR2 SQIVND (reference sequence). J lost 5 bases, V lost 7 bases, and 6 bases had no gene match. Here the CDR3 reads CASTREGLETQYF. CDR3 in DNA: TGTGCCAGTACTCGGGAGGGCCTGGAGACCCAGTACTTC.

The CDR3: CASSSGQGLNEQYF. DNA for the CDR3: TGCGCCAGCAGCTCGGGACAGGGGCTGAACGAGCAGTACTTC. The chain has TRBV5-1 and TRBJ2-7; 10 positions agree with TRBD1. Germline V gives CDR1 SGHRS, CDR2 YFSETQ. The CDR3 contains 14 residues. Trimming at V came to 3 bases and at J to 5 bases, leaving 5 bases not matched to a gene.

This CDR3 is CASSSDQASYNEQFF. CDR3 in DNA: TGTGCCAGCAGTAGCGACCAAGCCTCCTACAATGAGCAGTTCTTC. This sequence joins TRBV6-5 and TRBJ2-1; D gene unclear. Trimming shortened V by 5 bases and J by 0 bases, and 11 bases separated the two germline ends. The V gene's germline CDR1 is MNHEY and CDR2 SVGAGI. This CDR3 is 15 amino acids long.

V gene TRBV7-2 combines with J gene TRBJ2-7, with D possibly TRBD2 on 5 matching bases. Germline V lookup: CDR1 SGHTA, CDR2 FQGNSA. The V and J ends lost 3 bases and 5 bases respectively, with 14 bases between them. The CDR3 covers 14 residues. Written as DNA, the CDR3 is TGTGCCAGCAGCTTCGGAGCGGCCCCCAACGAGCAGTACTTC. It is translated as CASSFGAAPNEQYF.

V gene TRBV13 combines with J gene TRBJ2-5; D gene ambiguous. Germline values: CDR1 PRHDT, CDR2 FYEKMQ (reference sequence). The CDR3 runs 13 residues. V gave up 2 bases and J gave up 3 bases, with 7 bases separating them. The CDR3 protein is CASSLNGEETQYF. The CDR3 DNA follows: TGTGCCAGCAGCTTAAACGGAGAAGAGACCCAGTACTTC. Based on the CDR3 plus reference TRBV13 and TRBJ2-5, the full variable domain is AAGVIQSPRHLIKEKRETATLKCYPIPRHDTVYWYQQGPGQDPQFLISFYEKMQSDKGSIPDRFSAQQFSDYHSELNMSSLELGDSALYFCASSLNGEETQYFGPGTRLLVL.

The chain links TRBV6-1 to TRBJ2-3, with TRBD1 as a possible D gene (6 bases). The germline V gene has CDR1 MNHNS and CDR2 SASEGT. CDR3 size: 16 residues. Trimming cost V 2 bases and J 0 bases, with 12 bases left between them. This CDR3 reads CASSERTGSSTDTQYF. The CDR3 DNA follows: TGTGCCAGCAGTGAAAGAACAGGGAGTAGCACAGATACGCAGTATTTT.

The genes are TRBV6-6 and TRBJ1-4, with D tentatively TRBD1 (5 bases). V was clipped by 4 bases and J by 7 bases, with 16 bases between them. The CDR3 loop spans 15 amino acids. The germline CDR1 and CDR2 sequences are MNHNY and SVGAGI (reference sequence). CDR3 in amino acids: CASSLIGRDGEKLFF. The CDR3 DNA reads as TGTGCCAGCAGTTTAATAGGCAGGGACGGTGAAAAACTGTTTTTT.

This clone is a singleton in its sample. The chain joins TRBV7-2 to TRBJ1-3; 8 nucleotides line up with TRBD1. V dropped 1 base and J dropped 2; count of bases not matched to a gene: 7. CDR1 and CDR2 (germline): SGHTA, FQGNSA. The CDR3 has 17 residues. The CDR3 coding sequence is TGTGCCAGCAGCTTAGGTCCCCCGACAGGGGCTGGAAACACCATATATTTT. As protein: CASSLGPPTGAGNTIYF.

This rearrangement joins TRBV5-1 to TRBJ1-1, with 7 bases fitting TRBD1. The CDR3 runs to 14 residues. The V segment lost 0 bases and the J segment 8 bases; nucleotides outside the gene matches: 7. Per the germline V gene, CDR1 is SGHRS and CDR2 is YFSETQ. CDR3 in amino acids: CASSLAGTGAEAFF. The CDR3 DNA reads TGCGCCAGCAGCTTGGCCGGTACAGGGGCAGAAGCTTTCTTT.

The V call is TRBV7-9, the J call TRBJ2-1, with TRBD2 as a possible D gene (5 bases). Germline values: CDR1 SEHNR, CDR2 FQNEAQ (reference sequence). The CDR3 contains 14 residues. V was shortened by 5 bases and J by 7 bases, with 15 bases between the two germline ends. In nucleotides, the CDR3 is TGTGCCAGCAGCCCAAGACTCCCGGGGAATGAGCAGTTCTTC. Amino acid sequence: CASSPRLPGNEQFF.

This clone has more than one count but fewer than ten. V gene TRBV6-1 combines with J gene TRBJ1-1; D is possibly TRBD1 (5 bases). CDR3 length: 13 amino acids. Looked up from germline, CDR1 is MNHNS and CDR2 is SASEGT. Trimming took 7 bases from V and 6 from J, leaving 15 bases between them. The chain's CDR3 is CASKDTGRSEAFF. In DNA form, the CDR3 reads TGTGCCAGCAAGGACACGGGAAGGTCTGAAGCTTTCTTT.

The chain joins TRBV27 to TRBJ1-4; 7 bases line up with TRBD1. Trimming removed 1 base from V and 7 bases from J; junction bases left unmatched: 6. CDR1 is MNHEY and CDR2 is SMNVEV in the germline V gene (reference sequence). This CDR3 is built from 15 residues. This chain's CDR3 is CASSLYYRGSEKLFF. CDR3 nucleotides: TGTGCCAGCAGTTTATACTACAGGGGATCTGAAAAACTGTTTTTT.

The rearrangement links TRBV6-5 to TRBJ1-4, with D unresolved. V gave up 0 bases and J gave up 0 bases, with 8 bases separating them. This CDR3 region has 16 residues. CDR1 is MNHEY, CDR2 SVGAGI, per germline. The CDR3 region has the DNA TGTGCCAGCAGTTACTCGGGGTCGGCAACTAATGAAAAACTGTTTTTT. Protein product: CASSYSGSATNEKLFF.

The chain combines TRBV27 with TRBJ1-3, with D maybe TRBD1 (6 bases). This CDR3 region has 16 residues. Germline V lookup: CDR1 MNHEY, CDR2 SMNVEV (reference sequence). V was cut by 2 bases and J by 0 bases, with 11 bases left in between. In DNA form, the CDR3 reads TGTGCCAGCAGTTTAATAGGGGGGAGCTCTGGAAACACCATATATTTT. This sequence encodes CASSLIGGSSGNTIYF.

The V gene is TRBV11-2, the J gene TRBJ2-1; no firm D call. The CDR3 has 12 amino acids. Germline assignment: CDR1 SGHAT and CDR2 FQNNGV. Trimming shortened V by 2 bases and J by 9 bases, and 8 bases separated the two germline ends. The CDR3 loop is CASSLMVSEQFF. As DNA, the CDR3 is TGTGCCAGCAGCTTAATGGTTAGTGAGCAGTTCTTC.

This clone was counted a few times. The chain joins TRBV27 to TRBJ1-5; possible D gene TRBD1, 6 bases. CDR1 and CDR2 from the germline V gene are MNHEY and SMNVEV (reference sequence). Trimming took off 2 bases at V and 6 bases at J, with 8 bases between the two ends. The CDR3 is made up of 13 amino acids. The CDR3 reads CASSLNRAQPQHF. The CDR3 region has the DNA TGTGCCAGCAGTTTAAACAGGGCTCAGCCCCAGCATTTT.

To note about this clone: At one boundary the junction diverges from the germline segment, which might be a read error. This chain links TRBV7-7 with TRBJ2-5; D perhaps matches TRBD2 (6 bases). Germline CDR1 SSHAT, CDR2 FNYEAQ (reference sequence). The length of the CDR3 is 15 residues. DNA of the CDR3: TGTGCTAGCAGCCTCAATCACGGGGGTAGGGAGACCCAGTACTTC. Translation gives CASSLNHGGRETQYF.

This chain connects TRBV5-6 to TRBJ2-3; D might be TRBD1 or TRBD2, each matching 6 bases. CDR3 length: 15 amino acids. Germline CDR1 SGHDT, CDR2 YYEEEE. With 4 bases removed from V and 0 bases from J, the gap between germline ends came to 12 bases. For the CDR3, the DNA is TGTGCCAGCAGCATCGCCGGGGGCAGCACAGATACGCAGTATTTT. It codes for CASSIAGGSTDTQYF.

The rearrangement joins TRBV20-1 to TRBJ2-5; D gene uncertain. The CDR3 totals 10 residues. Germline loops: CDR1 DFQATT, CDR2 SNEGSKA (reference sequence). V was clipped by 2 bases and J by 5 bases, with 3 bases between them. The CDR3 here is CSARLETQYF. CDR3 coding DNA: TGCAGTGCTAGACTGGAGACCCAGTACTTC.

The rearrangement uses TRBV19 and TRBJ2-3; 7 bases are shared with TRBD2. The V segment lost 5 bases and the J segment 2 bases; nucleotides outside the gene matches: 7. This CDR3 is 15 amino acids long. Germline V gene sequence: CDR1 LNHDA, CDR2 SQIVND (reference sequence). The CDR3 DNA reads as TGTGCCAGTAGTGAAGCTAGCGGCTACACAGATACGCAGTATTTT. As protein: CASSEASGYTDTQYF.

The gene calls are TRBV2 and TRBJ1-2; 9 bases line up with TRBD1. CDR1 is SNHLY, CDR2 FYNNEI, per germline. There are 13 residues in the CDR3. The V segment lost 8 bases and the J segment 1 base; nucleotides outside the gene matches: 2. This chain's CDR3 is CASGTGLNYGYTF. CDR3 coding DNA: TGTGCCAGCGGGACAGGGCTTAACTATGGCTACACCTTC. The full variable domain, completed using reference TRBV2 and TRBJ1-2, is EPEVTQTPSHQVTQMGQEVILRCVPISNHLYFYWYRQILGQKVEFLVSFYNNEISEKSEIFDDQFSVERPDGSNFTLKIRSTKLEDSAMYFCASGTGLNYGYTFGSGTRLTVV.

The rearrangement joins TRBV18 to TRBJ2-5, with 9 bases matching TRBD1. The germline V gene encodes CDR1 KGHSH and CDR2 LQKENI. The CDR3 consists of 22 residues. With V trimmed by 0 bases and J by 2 bases, 22 bases remained unmatched. CDR3 in DNA: TGTGCCAGCTCACCACCGAATTCCGGGACAGGGTCACTACGACCACCGCAAGAGACCCAGTACTTC. Its protein is CASSPPNSGTGSLRPPQETQYF. Supplemented by reference TRBV18 and TRBJ2-5, the full variable domain reads NAGVMQNPRHLVRRRGQEARLRCSPMKGHSHVYWYRQLPEEGLKFMVYLQKENIIDESGMPKERFSAEFPKEGPSILRIQQVVRGDSAAYFCASSPPNSGTGSLRPPQETQYFGPGTRLLVL.

The chain combines TRBV11-3 with TRBJ2-7, with 10 bases lining up with TRBD2. The V segment lost 5 bases and the J segment 5 bases; nucleotides outside the gene matches: 6. The CDR3 spans 14 residues. CDR1 SGHNT and CDR2 YENEEA come from the germline V gene. The CDR3 protein is CASSLGLAGDEQYF. The CDR3 nucleotides are TGTGCCAGCAGCCTCGGGCTAGCGGGAGACGAGCAGTACTTC.

The count of this clone is one. This chain connects TRBV5-4 to TRBJ2-3; a weak D match, TRBD1 (6 bases). Germline CDR1 and CDR2: SGHNT and YYREEE (reference sequence). CDR3 length equals 13 residues. With 2 bases removed from V and 4 bases from J, the gap between germline ends came to 8 bases. The chain's CDR3 is CASSLQGADTQYF. Written as DNA, the CDR3 is TGTGCCAGCAGCTTACAGGGTGCAGATACGCAGTATTTT.

The V gene is TRBV11-3, the J gene TRBJ2-1; D is perhaps TRBD1 or TRBD2 (5 bases each). V dropped 4 bases and J dropped 9 bases, with 25 bases sitting between them. Germline V gene sequence: CDR1 SGHNT, CDR2 YENEEA. The CDR3 length is 17 residues. The CDR3 sequence is CASSSSWGRDGGLEQFF. The CDR3 bases are TGTGCCAGCAGCTCTTCTTGGGGTCGGGATGGGGGTCTTGAGCAGTTCTTC.

The V and J genes are TRBV7-5 and TRBJ1-1; the table names TRBD1, a call not compared with the DNA. TRBV7-5 is a pseudogene segment. The CDR3 extends over 10 amino acids. In DNA form, the CDR3 reads TGTGCCAGAGACATATTTGAAGCTTTCTTT. Residues: CARDIFEAFF.

Of note for this clone: This sample includes further DNA sequences coding for the same CDR3. V gene TRBV5-1 combines with J gene TRBJ2-5; 7 bases agree with TRBD2. The germline V gene has CDR1 SGHRS and CDR2 YFSETQ. This CDR3 is built from 13 residues. V lost 6 bases to trimming and J lost 4 bases; unmatched junction nucleotides: 6. The CDR3 nucleotides read TGCGCCAGCATGGGCGGGGGAAGAGAGACCCAGTACTTC. It yields the protein CASMGGGRETQYF. The full variable domain, its missing parts supplied by reference TRBV5-1 and TRBJ2-5, is KAGVTQTPRYLIKTRGQQVTLSCSPISGHRSVSWYQQTPGQGLQFLFEYFSETQRNKGNFPGRFSGRQFSNSRSEMNVSTLELGDSALYLCASMGGGRETQYFGPGTRLLVL.

This clone was recorded a few times. This chain connects TRBV6-5 to TRBJ1-1; D is unclear. Trimming took 4 bases from V and 1 from J, leaving 7 bases between them. Germline lookup yields CDR1 MNHEY and CDR2 SVGAGI. This CDR3 is 13 amino acids long. The CDR3 nucleotides read TGTGCCAGCAGTTCCCGACCGAACACTGAAGCTTTCTTT. Protein product: CASSSRPNTEAFF.

The gene calls are TRBV5-5 and TRBJ2-2, with D uncertain. V was pared by 0 bases and J by 6 bases, with 21 bases between. The CDR3 has 18 amino acids. Germline CDR1 and CDR2: SGHKS and YYEKEE (reference sequence). CDR3: CASSLVGAREDRAGELFF. In nucleotides, the CDR3 is TGTGCCAGCAGCTTGGTTGGTGCACGAGAGGACCGGGCCGGGGAGCTGTTTTTT.

The gene calls are TRBV19 and TRBJ2-3; D may be TRBD2 (7 bases). CDR3 length equals 15 residues. V lost 6 bases to trimming and J lost 2 bases, with 15 bases between them. In germline, CDR1 is LNHDA, CDR2 SQIVND (reference sequence). CDR3 in amino acids: CASRTRGALTDTQYF. CDR3 coding DNA: TGTGCCAGTAGGACCCGGGGGGCCCTCACAGATACGCAGTATTTT.

The chain links TRBV7-8 to TRBJ1-1; D possibly corresponds to TRBD1 (5 bases). CDR1 SGHVS and CDR2 FQNEAQ come from the germline V gene. The CDR3 sequence is 17 residues long. V was clipped by 5 bases and J by 7 bases, with 26 bases between them. For the CDR3, the DNA is TGTGCCAGCAGCCCGGGGATAAGTTTGTGGGGCTCCGGTGAAGCTTTCTTT. Translated, it gives CASSPGISLWGSGEAFF. Full variable domain (rest looked up from reference TRBV7-8 and TRBJ1-1): GAGVSQSPRYKVAKRGQDVALRCDPISGHVSLFWYQQALGQGPEFLTYFQNEAQLDKSGLPSDRFFAERPEGSVSTLKIQRTQQEDSAVYLCASSPGISLWGSGEAFFGQGTRLTVV.

This chain uses TRBV6-6 with TRBJ1-4, with D perhaps matching TRBD1 (5 bases). CDR3 length equals 16 residues. V was clipped by 2 bases and J by 0 bases, with 10 bases between them. CDR1 MNHNY and CDR2 SVGAGI come from the germline V gene (reference sequence). CDR3 in amino acids: CASSYPRGTTNEKLFF. CDR3 DNA: TGTGCCAGCAGTTACCCTCGGGGGACAACTAATGAAAAACTGTTTTTT.